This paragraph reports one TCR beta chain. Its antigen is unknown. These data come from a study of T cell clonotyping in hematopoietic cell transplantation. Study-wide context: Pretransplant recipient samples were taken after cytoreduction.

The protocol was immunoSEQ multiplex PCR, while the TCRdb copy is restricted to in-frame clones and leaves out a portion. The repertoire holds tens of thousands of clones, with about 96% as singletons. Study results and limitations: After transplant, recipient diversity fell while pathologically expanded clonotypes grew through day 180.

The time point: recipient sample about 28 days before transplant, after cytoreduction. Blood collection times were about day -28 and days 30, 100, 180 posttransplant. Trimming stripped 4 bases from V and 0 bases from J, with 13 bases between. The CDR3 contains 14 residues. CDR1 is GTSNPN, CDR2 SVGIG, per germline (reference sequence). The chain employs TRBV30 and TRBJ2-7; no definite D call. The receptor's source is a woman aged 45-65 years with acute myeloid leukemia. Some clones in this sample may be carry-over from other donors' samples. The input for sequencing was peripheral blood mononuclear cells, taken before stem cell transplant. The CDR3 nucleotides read TGTGCCTGGAAGGTGGCACTCAGCTCCTACGAGCAGTACTTC. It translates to CAWKVALSSYEQYF.